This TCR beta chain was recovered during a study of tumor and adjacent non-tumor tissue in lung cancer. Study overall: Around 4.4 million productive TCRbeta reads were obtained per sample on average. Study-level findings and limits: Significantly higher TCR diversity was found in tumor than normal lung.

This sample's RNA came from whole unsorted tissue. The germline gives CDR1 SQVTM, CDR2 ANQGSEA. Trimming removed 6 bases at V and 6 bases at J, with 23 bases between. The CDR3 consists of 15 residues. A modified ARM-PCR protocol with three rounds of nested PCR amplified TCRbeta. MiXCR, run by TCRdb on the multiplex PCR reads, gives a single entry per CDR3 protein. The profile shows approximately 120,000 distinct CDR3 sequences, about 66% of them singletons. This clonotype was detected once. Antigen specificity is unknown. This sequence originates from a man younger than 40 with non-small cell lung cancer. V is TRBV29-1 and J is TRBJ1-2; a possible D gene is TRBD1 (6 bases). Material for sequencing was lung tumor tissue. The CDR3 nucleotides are TGCAGCGTGGAACGGGACACCGCCCCGTTTGATGGCTACACCTTC. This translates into CSVERDTAPFDGYTF. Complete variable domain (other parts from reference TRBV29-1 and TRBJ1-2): SAVISQKPSRDICQRGTSLTIQCQVDSQVTMMFWYRQQPGQSLTLIATANQGSEATYESGFVIDKFPISRPNLTFSTLTVSNMSPEDSSIYLCSVERDTAPFDGYTFGSGTRLTVV.